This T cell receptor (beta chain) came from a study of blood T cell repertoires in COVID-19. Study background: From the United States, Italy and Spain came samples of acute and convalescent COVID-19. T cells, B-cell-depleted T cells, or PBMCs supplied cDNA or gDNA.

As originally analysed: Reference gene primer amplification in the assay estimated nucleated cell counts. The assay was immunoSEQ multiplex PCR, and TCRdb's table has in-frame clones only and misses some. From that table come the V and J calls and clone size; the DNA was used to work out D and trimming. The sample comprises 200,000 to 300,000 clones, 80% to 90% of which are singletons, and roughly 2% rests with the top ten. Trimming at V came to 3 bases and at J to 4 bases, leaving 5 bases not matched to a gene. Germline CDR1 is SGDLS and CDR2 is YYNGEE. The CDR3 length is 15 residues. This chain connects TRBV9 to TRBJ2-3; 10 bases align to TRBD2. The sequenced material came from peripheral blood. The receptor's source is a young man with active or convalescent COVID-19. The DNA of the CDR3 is TGTGCCAGCAGCGCGCTAGCGGGGGTTCCAGATACGCAGTATTTT. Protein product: CASSALAGVPDTQYF.